This T cell receptor (beta chain) was documented in a study of blood T cell repertoires in COVID-19. Overall study: Specimens from acute and convalescent COVID-19 originated in the United States, Italy and Spain. T cells, B-cell-depleted T cells, or PBMCs supplied cDNA or gDNA.

Trimming left V 5 bases short and J 1 base short, with 10 bases between. The CDR3 is 13 amino acids. The germline V gene encodes CDR1 SGHDT and CDR2 YYEEEE. The sample holds a few counts of this clone. Per the authors' pipeline: Nucleated cell number was recorded as an estimate derived from reference gene primer amplification. TCRdb keeps only in-frame clones here, not all; method: immunoSEQ multiplex PCR. The V and J calls and clone size are taken from that table; D and trimming were inferred from the DNA. The data contain 40,000 to 45,000 clones, around 70% of them singletons. The clonotype originates from a man older than 75 with acute or convalescent COVID-19. The sequenced sample was peripheral blood. The V gene is TRBV5-6, the J gene TRBJ2-7; no firm D call. The DNA for the CDR3 is TGTGCCAGCAGGCCAGGTTTATCCTACGAGCAGTACTTC. Residues: CASRPGLSYEQYF.